This TCR beta chain came from a study of Ad26.COV2.S vaccination and SARS-CoV-2 variants. Findings and limits, study-wide: Placebo recipients had lower spike-specific TCR breadth than vaccine recipients. Participants given vaccine showed non-spike TCR breadth similar to that of placebo recipients.

Documented treatment: over 15 received Ad26.COV2.S at low or high dose, single or two shots; about 5 received placebo; per-sample allocation not given. On day 63 after the first injection, vaccine and placebo recipients gave samples. J gave up 5 bases and V 1 base, and 4 bases lay outside the gene matches. This CDR3 spans 14 amino acids. Per the germline V gene, CDR1 is LGHDT and CDR2 is YNNKEL (reference sequence). A note on this clone: Its cognate antigen is unknown. Within the sample, other DNA sequences also encode this same CDR3.

TCRdb's copy holds only in-frame clones and misses some; the assay was immunoSEQ multiplex PCR. The table shows some 250,000 clones, with over 75% occurring only once. This specimen was peripheral blood, taken in a trial of Ad26.COV2.S vaccine versus placebo. The V and J genes are TRBV3-1 (or the pseudogene TRBV3-2) and TRBJ2-5; 7 nucleotides agree with TRBD2. This clonotype was obtained from a person between 18 and 60 years old who received the Ad26.COV2.S COVID-19 vaccine or a placebo. This CDR3 reads CASSQASGAETQYF. The CDR3 nucleotides are TGTGCCAGCAGCCAAGCTAGCGGAGCGGAGACCCAGTACTTC.